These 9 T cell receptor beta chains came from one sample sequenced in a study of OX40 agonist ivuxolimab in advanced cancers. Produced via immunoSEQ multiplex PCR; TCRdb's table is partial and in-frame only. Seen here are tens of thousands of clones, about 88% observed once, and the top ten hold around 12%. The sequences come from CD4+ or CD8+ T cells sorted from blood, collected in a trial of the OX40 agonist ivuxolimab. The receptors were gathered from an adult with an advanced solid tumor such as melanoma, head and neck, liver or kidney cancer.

CDR3 sequence reads: CASSVAGDAGNTIYF. The CDR3 region has the DNA TGTGCCAGCAGCGTAGCGGGGGACGCTGGAAACACCATATATTTT. The chain uses TRBV9 and TRBJ1-3; TRBD1 is a possible D gene (5 bases). CDR1 and CDR2 (germline): SGDLS, YYNGEE. Trimming left V 0 bases short and J 2 bases short, with 9 bases between. CDR3 length equals 15 residues.

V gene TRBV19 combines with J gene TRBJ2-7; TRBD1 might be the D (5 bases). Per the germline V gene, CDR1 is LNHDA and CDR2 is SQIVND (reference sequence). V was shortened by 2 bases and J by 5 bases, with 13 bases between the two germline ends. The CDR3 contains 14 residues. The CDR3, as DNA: TGTGCCAGTAGTATATCCACAGGCCCAAACGAGCAGTACTTC. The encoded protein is CASSISTGPNEQYF.

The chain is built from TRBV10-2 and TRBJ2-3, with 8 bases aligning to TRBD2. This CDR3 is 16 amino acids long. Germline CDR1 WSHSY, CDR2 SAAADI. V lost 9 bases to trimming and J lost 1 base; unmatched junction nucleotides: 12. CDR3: CASAREGLWGTDTQYF. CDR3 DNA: TGCGCCAGTGCTCGGGAGGGTCTATGGGGCACAGATACGCAGTATTTT.

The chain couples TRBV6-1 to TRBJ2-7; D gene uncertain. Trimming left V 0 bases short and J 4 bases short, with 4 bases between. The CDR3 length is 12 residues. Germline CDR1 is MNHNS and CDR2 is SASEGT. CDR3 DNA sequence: TGTGCCAGCAGTGAAGCTGGGTACGAGCAGTACTTC. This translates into CASSEAGYEQYF.

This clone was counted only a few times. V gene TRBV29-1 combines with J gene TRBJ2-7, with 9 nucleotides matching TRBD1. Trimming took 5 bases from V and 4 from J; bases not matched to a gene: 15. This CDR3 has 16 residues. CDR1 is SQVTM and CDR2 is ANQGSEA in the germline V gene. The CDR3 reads CSVHTMGGTGSYEQYF. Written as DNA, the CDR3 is TGCAGCGTTCACACAATGGGAGGGACAGGGTCTTACGAGCAGTACTTC.

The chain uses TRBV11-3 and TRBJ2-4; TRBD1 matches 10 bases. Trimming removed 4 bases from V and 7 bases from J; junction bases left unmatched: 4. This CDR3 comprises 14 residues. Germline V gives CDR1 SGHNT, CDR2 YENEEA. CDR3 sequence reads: CASSSRTGGNIQYF. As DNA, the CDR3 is TGTGCCAGCAGCTCCAGGACAGGGGGGAACATTCAGTACTTC.

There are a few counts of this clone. This CDR3 reads CASSVPNTGELFF. Written as DNA, the CDR3 is TGCGCCAGCAGTGTTCCGAACACCGGGGAGCTGTTTTTT. This chain links TRBV10-1 with TRBJ2-2; D gene ambiguous. Looked up from germline, CDR1 is WNHNN and CDR2 is SYGVQD (reference sequence). The CDR3 is made up of 13 amino acids. Trimming stripped 4 bases from V and 0 bases from J, with 3 bases between.

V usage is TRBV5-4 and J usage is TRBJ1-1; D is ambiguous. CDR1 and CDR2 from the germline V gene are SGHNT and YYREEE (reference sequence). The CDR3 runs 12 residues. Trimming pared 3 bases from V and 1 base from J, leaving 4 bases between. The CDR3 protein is CASSSQNTEAFF. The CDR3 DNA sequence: TGTGCCAGCAGCTCACAGAACACTGAAGCTTTCTTT.

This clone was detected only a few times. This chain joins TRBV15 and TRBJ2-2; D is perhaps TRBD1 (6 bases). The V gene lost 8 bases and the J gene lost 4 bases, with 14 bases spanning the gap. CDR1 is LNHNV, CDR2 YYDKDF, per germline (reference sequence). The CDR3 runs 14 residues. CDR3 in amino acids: CATRDRSITGELFF. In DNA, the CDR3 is TGTGCCACCCGTGACAGGTCTATCACCGGGGAGCTGTTTTTT.